What follows are 13 T cell receptor beta chains derived from one specimen sequenced in a study of tumor-infiltrating lymphocytes in glioblastoma multiforme. TCR beta libraries were built from RNA through three nested multiplex PCR rounds using modified ARM-PCR. Via MiXCR, TCRdb re-called the multiplex PCR reads, giving one row per CDR3 protein. Of 8,900 or so distinct CDR3 sequences in the sample, over 60% were seen once. The sequencing sample was made of brain tumor tissue. These receptor sequences come from a male donor with glioblastoma.

This chain uses TRBV29-1 with TRBJ2-1, with 9 bases lining up with TRBD1. This CDR3 contains 16 residues. V dropped 7 bases and J dropped 6; count of bases not matched to a gene: 16. Germline assignment: CDR1 SQVTM and CDR2 ANQGSEA. In nucleotides, the CDR3 is TGCAGCGCTCAAGCAGGGTACTCGGGACAGGGCAATGAGCAGTTCTTC. Encoded protein: CSAQAGYSGQGNEQFF.

The V call is TRBV11-1, the J call TRBJ2-3; TRBD2 might be the D (5 bases). Germline V CDR1 and CDR2: SGHAT, FQDESV (reference sequence). V was shortened by 2 bases and J by 5 bases, with 14 bases between the two germline ends. The CDR3 covers 15 residues. The CDR3 protein is CASSLTSGPRDTQYF. CDR3 in DNA: TGTGCCAGCAGCTTAACCAGCGGCCCCAGAGATACGCAGTATTTT.

As concerns this clonotype: Germline is not matched at one junction end, which may reflect a read error. This CDR3 reads CASRRVAGAGNEQLF. The CDR3 DNA reads TGTGCTAGCAGAAGGGTAGCGGGAGCTGGCAATGAGCAGCTCTTC. The chain combines TRBV28 with TRBJ2-1; 9 bases map to TRBD2. The CDR3 spans 15 residues. Germline values: CDR1 MDHEN, CDR2 SYDVKM.

Remarks on this clonotype: This likely comes from a read error, as the CDR3 has no conserved phenylalanine or tryptophan at its end. The chain is built from TRBV11-1 and TRBJ2-5, with D possibly being TRBD1 (6 bases). V was pared by 9 bases and J by 5 bases, with 25 bases between. Germline CDR1 SGHAT, CDR2 FQDESV (reference sequence). The CDR3 consists of 16 residues. CDR3 sequence reads: CARSLPGQGARETQYL. The CDR3 DNA reads as TGTGCCAGGAGCCTCCCGGGACAAGGGGCAAGGGAGACCCAGTACCTC.

CDR3 DNA: TGTGCCATCAGTGAGTCGACTCGACCGGACGAGCAGTACTTC. Protein: CAISESTRPDEQYF. V usage is TRBV10-3 and J usage is TRBJ2-7; D ambiguous. V was cut by 0 bases and J by 5 bases, with 11 bases left in between. The CDR3 loop spans 14 amino acids. CDR1 is ENHRY and CDR2 is SYGVKD in the germline V gene.

This clonotype was picked up a small number of times. The V call is TRBV6-7, the J call TRBJ2-7, with D uncertain. TRBV6-7 is reported as an ORF; its role is uncertain. The CDR3 has 12 residues. Trimming stripped 6 bases from V and 0 bases from J, with 6 bases between. The CDR3 bases are TGTGCCAGCAGGCCAGTCTCCTACGAGCAGTACTTC. Protein product: CASRPVSYEQYF.

In this sample, this clonotype turned up a few times. CDR3 sequence reads: CSARDNGSNEQFF. Written as DNA, the CDR3 is TGCAGTGCTAGAGATAACGGGTCCAATGAGCAGTTCTTC. The V and J genes are TRBV20-1 and TRBJ2-1; D remains ambiguous. The CDR3 is 13 amino acids. Germline CDR1 DFQATT, CDR2 SNEGSKA (reference sequence). Trimming took off 0 bases at V and 6 bases at J, with 9 bases between the two ends.

The count of this clonotype is one. V and J are TRBV11-2 and TRBJ2-3; D gene unclear. Trimming stripped 2 bases from V and 7 bases from J, with 13 bases between. This CDR3 spans 14 amino acids. Germline V gives CDR1 SGHAT, CDR2 FQNNGV. The CDR3 region is CASSLHGMAYTQYF. The CDR3, as DNA: TGTGCCAGCAGCTTACATGGGATGGCGTATACGCAGTATTTT.

The rearrangement uses TRBV5-6 and TRBJ2-3; weak D call: TRBD1 (6 bases). The CDR3 runs 14 residues. Deletions cut 5 bases from V and 6 bases from J, with 16 bases between. From germline, CDR1 is SGHDT and CDR2 YYEEEE. CDR3 in amino acids: CASRLQGLADTQYF. CDR3 nucleotides: TGTGCCAGCAGGCTTCAGGGGTTGGCGGATACGCAGTATTTT.

This clonotype occurred many times. The chain uses TRBV18 and TRBJ2-5; no clear D gene. Between the trimmed V and J ends, which lost 0 bases and 2 bases, there was a span of 7 bases. The CDR3 spans 14 residues. CDR1 KGHSH and CDR2 LQKENI come from the germline V gene. CDR3 DNA: TGTGCCAGCTCACCACCGGGCCGGCAAGAGACCCAGTACTTC. This translates into CASSPPGRQETQYF.

Regarding this clonotype: A read error may account for a junction end that differs from germline. This sequence joins TRBV7-9 and TRBJ2-7; TRBD1 agrees at 7 bases. There are 13 residues in the CDR3. Germline loops: CDR1 SEHNR, CDR2 FQNEAQ (reference sequence). CDR3 loop: CASSSRQGYDQYF. The CDR3 DNA is TGTGCCAGCAGCTCAAGACAGGGATACGATCAGTACTTC.

About this clonotype: The junction shows a germline mismatch at one end, possibly a read error. The V gene is TRBV4-1, the J gene TRBJ2-3, with no clear D. The length of the CDR3 is 17 residues. The germline V gene has CDR1 MGHRA and CDR2 YSYEKL. The CDR3 here is CASSKALGSNSTDTQYF. The DNA of the CDR3 is TGCGCCAGCAGCAAAGCCTTGGGCAGTAATAGCACTGATACGCAGTATTTT.

This clonotype is labeled as medium-sized. The chain is built from TRBV10-3 and TRBJ1-3; possibly TRBD1 for D (6 bases). V shed 6 bases and J shed 0 bases, with 15 bases lying between them. Germline-derived CDR1 and CDR2 are ENHRY and SYGVKD. The CDR3 runs 16 residues. DNA of the CDR3: TGTGCCATCAGCTGGGACACCCCTGTCTCTGGAAACACCATATATTTT. This translates into CAISWDTPVSGNTIYF.